A single sample gave rise to the 15 T cell receptor beta chains below, sequenced in a study of blood T cells in healthy people across ages. Combining a sample-barcoded 5' primer with a J-beta primer mix, a second PCR ran for about 7 to 12 cycles. TCRdb ran MiXCR on the 5' RACE reads and lists one entry per CDR3 protein. The table includes approximately 940,000 distinct CDR3 sequences, 40% to 60% detected once. The sample was blood. These receptors all come from a man aged 30-40 years in good health.

This clonotype was seen a single time. The chain is built from TRBV7-9 and TRBJ2-3; 10 nucleotides match TRBD1. This CDR3 contains 17 residues. From germline, CDR1 is SEHNR and CDR2 FQNEAQ (reference sequence). Trimming took 5 bases from V and 4 from J; bases not matched to a gene: 12. The CDR3 sequence: CASSPALGDRGSDTQYF. The CDR3 DNA reads as TGTGCCAGCAGCCCCGCTTTAGGGGACAGGGGATCAGATACGCAGTATTTT.

This clonotype was seen once. The chain is built from TRBV7-2 and TRBJ2-3; 10 nucleotides match TRBD2. V gave up 6 bases and J gave up 6 bases; unmatched junction bases: 6. The CDR3 totals 14 residues. CDR1 SGHTA and CDR2 FQGNSA come from the germline V gene. The CDR3 sequence is CASRSGGAGDTQYF. Written as DNA, the CDR3 is TGTGCCAGCAGAAGCGGGGGGGCCGGGGATACGCAGTATTTT.

The chain joins TRBV5-1 to TRBJ2-7; weak D call: TRBD2 (5 bases). Between the trimmed V and J ends, which lost 4 bases and 4 bases, there was a span of 15 bases. Germline values: CDR1 SGHRS, CDR2 YFSETQ. This CDR3 is built from 14 residues. The DNA of the CDR3 is TGCGCCAGCAGCCCCGGACTCACCCAATACGAGCAGTACTTC. It specifies CASSPGLTQYEQYF.

J is TRBJ1-2 and V is TRBV15, with 7 nucleotides matching TRBD1. Unmatched junction bases numbered 8, after V lost 1 base and J lost 6 bases. The CDR3 contains 15 residues. Germline-derived CDR1 and CDR2 are LNHNV and YYDKDF (reference sequence). The CDR3 sequence is CATSRGEGAIHGYTF. The CDR3 nucleotides read TGTGCCACCAGCAGAGGGGAGGGGGCTATTCATGGCTACACCTTC.

This clonotype was seen just once. J is TRBJ2-5 and V is TRBV5-1; D gene uncertain. Between the trimmed V and J ends, which lost 0 bases and 3 bases, there was a span of 12 bases. Looked up from germline, CDR1 is SGHRS and CDR2 is YFSETQ. The CDR3 has 15 amino acids. The CDR3 DNA is TGCGCCAGCAGCTTGGCCGGCAGAACCGAAGAGACCCAGTACTTC. It yields the protein CASSLAGRTEETQYF. The whole variable domain, filled in from reference TRBV5-1 and TRBJ2-5, reads KAGVTQTPRYLIKTRGQQVTLSCSPISGHRSVSWYQQTPGQGLQFLFEYFSETQRNKGNFPGRFSGRQFSNSRSEMNVSTLELGDSALYLCASSLAGRTEETQYFGPGTRLLVL.

The chain uses TRBV9 and TRBJ2-1; D is perhaps TRBD1 (6 bases). The CDR3 contains 17 residues. V was cut by 3 bases and J by 2 bases, with 18 bases left in between. Germline CDR1 reads SGDLS; CDR2 reads YYNGEE. CDR3 coding DNA: TGTGCCAGCAGCGGCTTCAGGGGTCCTATCGCCTACAATGAGCAGTTCTTC. As protein: CASSGFRGPIAYNEQFF.

The rearrangement links TRBV6-5 to TRBJ2-7; D assignment may be TRBD1 or TRBD2 (6 bases each). The last part of the DNA fits TRBJ2-5 better; the J call may be wrong. The CDR3 is made up of 14 amino acids. CDR1 and CDR2 from the germline V gene are MNHEY and SVGAGI. The CDR3 DNA reads TGTGCCAGCAGTGGAGGGACAATGACCAAGACCCAGTACTTC. Translated: CASSGGTMTKTQYF.

The chain uses TRBV27 and TRBJ2-7, with 9 nucleotides matching TRBD1. The last part of the DNA fits TRBJ2-5 better; the J call may be wrong. The CDR3 is 15 residues long. From germline, CDR1 is MNHEY and CDR2 SMNVEV (reference sequence). This CDR3 reads CASSPRTGDFGTQYF. In nucleotides, the CDR3 is TGTGCCAGCAGTCCTAGGACAGGGGATTTTGGGACCCAGTACTTC.

This rearrangement joins TRBV12-3 or TRBV12-4 to TRBJ1-4, with D hard to call. The CDR3 is 13 amino acids. V lost 6 bases, J lost 8 bases, and 13 bases lay in between. The CDR3 DNA reads as TGTGCCAGCAGAAATCGATTGGGAGAAAAACTGTTTTTT. It yields the protein CASRNRLGEKLFF.

With respect to this clonotype: Sequence at one end of the junction differs from germline and may be a read error. V gene TRBV15 combines with J gene TRBJ2-3; D call uncertain. The CDR3 loop spans 14 amino acids. Germline V gene sequence: CDR1 LNHNV, CDR2 YYDKDF (reference sequence). The CDR3 sequence is CAISSQVASDTQYF. For the CDR3, the DNA is TGTGCCATCAGCAGCCAGGTGGCGTCCGATACGCAGTATTTT.

The J gene is TRBJ1-2, the V gene TRBV28; no firm D call. Germline CDR1 reads MDHEN; CDR2 reads SYDVKM. This CDR3 has 11 residues. Deletions cut 5 bases from V and 8 bases from J, with 9 bases between. CDR3 sequence (DNA): TGTGCCAGCAGTCCCTCTTTGGGCTACACCTTC. It specifies CASSPSLGYTF.

This clonotype was observed once. CDR3 in DNA: TGCGCCAGCAGACTAGCGGGGGGCCAGTACGATGAGCAGTTCTTC. This sequence encodes CASRLAGGQYDEQFF. The chain couples TRBV5-1 to TRBJ2-1, with TRBD2 identical over 12 bases. CDR3 length: 15 amino acids. Germline assignment: CDR1 SGHRS and CDR2 YFSETQ. V shed 5 bases and J 8 bases; nucleotides not matched to a gene: 8.

The chain links TRBV7-2 to TRBJ1-2; the D gene is possibly TRBD1 (6 bases). In germline, CDR1 is SGHTA, CDR2 FQGNSA. The CDR3 is made up of 15 amino acids. Trimming left V 5 bases short and J 4 bases short, with 17 bases between. CDR3 coding DNA: TGTGCCAGCAGCCTTTCATCTACGGACAGCTATGGCTACACCTTC. Its protein product is CASSLSSTDSYGYTF.

The chain uses TRBV29-1 and TRBJ2-1; D possibly corresponds to TRBD2 (6 bases). The length of the CDR3 is 14 residues. In germline, CDR1 is SQVTM, CDR2 ANQGSEA. V dropped 6 bases and J dropped 4 bases, with 16 bases sitting between them. The CDR3 DNA reads TGCAGCGTCTACCGGGACGGACTATACAATGAGCAGTTCTTC. Amino acids: CSVYRDGLYNEQFF.

CDR3 sequence: CASSPDRVTQYF. In DNA, the CDR3 is TGTGCCAGCAGCCCCGACAGGGTTACGCAGTATTTT. V gene TRBV7-2 combines with J gene TRBJ2-3; the match to TRBD1 covers 7 bases. Germline V lookup: CDR1 SGHTA, CDR2 FQGNSA. V lost 5 bases, J lost 8 bases, and 4 bases stayed unmatched. This CDR3 has 12 residues.